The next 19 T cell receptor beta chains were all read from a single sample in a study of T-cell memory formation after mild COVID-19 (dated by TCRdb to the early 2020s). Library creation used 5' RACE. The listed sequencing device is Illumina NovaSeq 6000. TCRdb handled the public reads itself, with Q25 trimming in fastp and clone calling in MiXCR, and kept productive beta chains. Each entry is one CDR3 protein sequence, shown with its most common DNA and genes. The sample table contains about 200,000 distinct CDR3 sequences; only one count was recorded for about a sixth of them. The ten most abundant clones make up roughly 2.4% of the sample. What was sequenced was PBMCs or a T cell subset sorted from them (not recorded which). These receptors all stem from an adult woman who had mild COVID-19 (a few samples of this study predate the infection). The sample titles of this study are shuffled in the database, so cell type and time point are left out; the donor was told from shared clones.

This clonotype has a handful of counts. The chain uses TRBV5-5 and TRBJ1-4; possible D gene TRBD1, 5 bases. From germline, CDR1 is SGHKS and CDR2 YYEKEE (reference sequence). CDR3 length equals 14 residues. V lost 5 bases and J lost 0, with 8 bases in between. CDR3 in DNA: TGTGCCAGCAGGGGGACGACAACTAATGAAAAACTGTTTTTT. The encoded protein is CASRGTTTNEKLFF.

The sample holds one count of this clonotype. The DNA of the CDR3 is TGTGCCAGCAGCCAAGATTCCCTAGCGGCCTCAGCCGGGGAGACCCAGTACTTC. Translated: CASSQDSLAASAGETQYF. V and J are TRBV3-1 and TRBJ2-5; 7 nucleotides align to TRBD2. Germline CDR1 and CDR2: LGHDT and YNNKEL (reference sequence). CDR3 length: 18 residues. V lost 0 bases and J lost 5; bases outside the gene matches: 15.

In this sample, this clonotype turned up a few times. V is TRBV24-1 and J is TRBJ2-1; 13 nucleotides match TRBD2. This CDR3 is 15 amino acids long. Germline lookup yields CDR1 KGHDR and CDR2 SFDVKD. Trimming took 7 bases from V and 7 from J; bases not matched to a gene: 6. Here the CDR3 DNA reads TGTGCCACCAGAGACTCGGGACTAGCGGGGAATGAGCAGTTCTTC. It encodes CATRDSGLAGNEQFF.

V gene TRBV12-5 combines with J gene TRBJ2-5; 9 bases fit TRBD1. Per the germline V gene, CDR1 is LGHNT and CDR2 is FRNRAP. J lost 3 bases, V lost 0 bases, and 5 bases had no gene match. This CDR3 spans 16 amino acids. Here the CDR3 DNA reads TGTGCTAGTGGTTTGGTACTTGGGACAGGGAAAGAGACCCAGTACTTC. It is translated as CASGLVLGTGKETQYF. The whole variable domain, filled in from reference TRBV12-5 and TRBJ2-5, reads DARVTQTPRHKVTEMGQEVTMRCQPILGHNTVFWYRQTMMQGLELLAYFRNRAPLDDSGMPKDRFSAEMPDATLATLKIQPSEPRDSAVYFCASGLVLGTGKETQYFGPGTRLLVL.

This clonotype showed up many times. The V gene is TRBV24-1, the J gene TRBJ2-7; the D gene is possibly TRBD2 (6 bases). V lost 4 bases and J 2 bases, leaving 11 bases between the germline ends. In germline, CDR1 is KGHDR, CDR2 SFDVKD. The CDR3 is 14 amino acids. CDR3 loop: CATSDGGIPYEQYF. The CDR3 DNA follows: TGTGCCACCAGTGACGGGGGAATTCCCTACGAGCAGTACTTC.

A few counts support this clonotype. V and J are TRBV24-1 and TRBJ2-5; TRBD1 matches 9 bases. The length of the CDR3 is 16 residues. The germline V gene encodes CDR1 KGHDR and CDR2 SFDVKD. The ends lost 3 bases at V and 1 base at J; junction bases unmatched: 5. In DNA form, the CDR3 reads TGTGCCACCAGTGATCCTCGGACAGGGGTCCAAGAGACCCAGTACTTC. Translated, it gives CATSDPRTGVQETQYF.

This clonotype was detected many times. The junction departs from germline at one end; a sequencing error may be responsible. CDR3 sequence reads: CASSWGLFPGKLFF. The CDR3 DNA sequence: TGTGCCAGCAGTTGGGGACTTTTTCCCGGGAAGCTGTTTTTT. This chain joins TRBV12-3 or TRBV12-4 and TRBJ2-2, with D possibly being TRBD2 (6 bases). CDR3 length: 14 amino acids.

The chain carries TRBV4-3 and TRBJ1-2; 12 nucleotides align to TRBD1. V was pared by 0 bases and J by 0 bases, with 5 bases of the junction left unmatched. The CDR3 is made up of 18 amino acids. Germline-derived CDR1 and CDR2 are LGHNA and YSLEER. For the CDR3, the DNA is TGCGCCAGCAGCCAAGATTGGGACAGGGGGCCGGCTAACTATGGCTACACCTTC. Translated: CASSQDWDRGPANYGYTF.

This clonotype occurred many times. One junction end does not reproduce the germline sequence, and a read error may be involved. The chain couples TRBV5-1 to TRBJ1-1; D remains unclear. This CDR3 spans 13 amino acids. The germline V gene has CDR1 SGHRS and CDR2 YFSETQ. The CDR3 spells CASSLEGNTEAFF. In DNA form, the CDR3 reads TGTGCCAGCAGCTTAGAAGGGAACACTGAAGCTTTCTTT. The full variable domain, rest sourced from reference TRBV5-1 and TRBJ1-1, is KAGVTQTPRYLIKTRGQQVTLSCSPISGHRSVSWYQQTPGQGLQFLFEYFSETQRNKGNFPGRFSGRQFSNSRSEMNVSTLELGDSALYLCASSLEGNTEAFFGQGTRLTVV.

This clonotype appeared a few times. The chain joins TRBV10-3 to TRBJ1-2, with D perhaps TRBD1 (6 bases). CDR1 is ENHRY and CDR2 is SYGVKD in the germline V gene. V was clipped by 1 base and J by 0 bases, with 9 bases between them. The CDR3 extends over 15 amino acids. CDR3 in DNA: TGTGCCATCAGTGAGTTCGGGACAACTAACTATGGCTACACCTTC. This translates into CAISEFGTTNYGYTF.

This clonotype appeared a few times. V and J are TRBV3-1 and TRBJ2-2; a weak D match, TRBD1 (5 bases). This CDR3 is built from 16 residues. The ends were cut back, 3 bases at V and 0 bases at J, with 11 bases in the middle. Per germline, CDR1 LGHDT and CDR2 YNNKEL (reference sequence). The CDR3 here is CASSQFAGSNTGELFF. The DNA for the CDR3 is TGTGCCAGCAGCCAGTTCGCAGGGTCGAACACCGGGGAGCTGTTTTTT.

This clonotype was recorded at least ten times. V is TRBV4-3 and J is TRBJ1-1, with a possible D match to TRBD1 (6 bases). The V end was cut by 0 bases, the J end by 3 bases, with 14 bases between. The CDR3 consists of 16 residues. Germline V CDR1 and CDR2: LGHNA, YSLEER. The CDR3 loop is CASSQDLGGLDTEAFF. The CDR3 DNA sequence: TGCGCCAGCAGCCAAGATTTGGGGGGCCTGGACACTGAAGCTTTCTTT.

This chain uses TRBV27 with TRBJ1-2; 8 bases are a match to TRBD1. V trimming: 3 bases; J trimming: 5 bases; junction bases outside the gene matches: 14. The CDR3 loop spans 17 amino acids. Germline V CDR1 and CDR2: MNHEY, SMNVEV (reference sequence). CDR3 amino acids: CASSFAGSPGQEYGYTF. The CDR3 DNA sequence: TGTGCCAGCAGTTTCGCGGGGTCTCCGGGACAGGAGTATGGCTACACCTTC.

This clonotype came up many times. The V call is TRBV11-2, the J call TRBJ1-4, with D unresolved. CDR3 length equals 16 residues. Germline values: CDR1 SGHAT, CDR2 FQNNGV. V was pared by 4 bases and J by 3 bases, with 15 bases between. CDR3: CASSSQMDGPNEKLFF. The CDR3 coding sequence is TGTGCCAGCAGCTCACAAATGGACGGTCCTAATGAAAAACTGTTTTTT.

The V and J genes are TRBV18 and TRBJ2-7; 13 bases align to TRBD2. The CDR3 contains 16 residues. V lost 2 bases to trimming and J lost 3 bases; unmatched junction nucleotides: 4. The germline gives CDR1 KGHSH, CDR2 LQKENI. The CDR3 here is CASSPWGLAGLYEQYF. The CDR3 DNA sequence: TGTGCCAGCTCACCATGGGGACTAGCGGGGCTCTACGAGCAGTACTTC.

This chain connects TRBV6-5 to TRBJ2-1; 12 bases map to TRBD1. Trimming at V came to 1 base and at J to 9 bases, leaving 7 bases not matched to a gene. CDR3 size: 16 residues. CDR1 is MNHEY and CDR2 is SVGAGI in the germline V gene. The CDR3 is CASSYLGQGAVREQFF. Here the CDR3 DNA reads TGTGCCAGCAGTTACTTGGGACAGGGGGCCGTCCGTGAGCAGTTCTTC.

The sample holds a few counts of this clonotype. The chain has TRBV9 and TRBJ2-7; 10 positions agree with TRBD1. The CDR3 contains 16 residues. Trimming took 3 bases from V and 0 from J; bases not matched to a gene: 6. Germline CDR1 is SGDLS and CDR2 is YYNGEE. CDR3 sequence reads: CASSAFRDRGSYEQYF. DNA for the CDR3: TGTGCCAGCAGCGCCTTCAGGGACAGGGGCTCCTACGAGCAGTACTTC.

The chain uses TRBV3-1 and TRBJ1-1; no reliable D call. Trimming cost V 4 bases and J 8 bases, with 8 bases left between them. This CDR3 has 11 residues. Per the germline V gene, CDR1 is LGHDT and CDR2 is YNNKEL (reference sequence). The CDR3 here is CASSLAYEAFF. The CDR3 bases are TGTGCCAGCAGCCTCGCGTACGAAGCTTTCTTT.

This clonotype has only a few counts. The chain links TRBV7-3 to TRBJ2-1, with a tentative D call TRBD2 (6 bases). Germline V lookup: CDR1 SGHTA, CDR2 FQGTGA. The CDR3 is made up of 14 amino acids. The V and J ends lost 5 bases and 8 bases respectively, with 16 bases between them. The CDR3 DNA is TGTGCCAGCAGCCCGGGACTCCCATTTTATGAGCAGTTCTTC. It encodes CASSPGLPFYEQFF.